The present T cell receptor beta chain was sequenced within a study of beta chain features in type 1 diabetes. Study-level results: All four CD4+ subsets of Type 1 diabetes patients contained TCRB CDR3s that were moderately but significantly shorter. PCR might pick shorter templates more often, in the same way for patients and controls. Sequencing from cDNA could over-represent high-TCR-expressing cells. Patients' naive, central memory and regulatory TCRB repertoires appeared more alike than those of healthy donors.

The entirety of the isolated RNA underwent reverse transcription, so expressed TCRB transcripts were sequenced. The protocol was immunoSEQ multiplex PCR, while the TCRdb copy is restricted to in-frame clones and leaves out a portion. Among 680,000 or so clones listed, 13% were seen once. Researchers reported sorting CD4+ naive, central memory, regulatory and stem cell-like memory cells via CD45RO/CCR7/CD25/CD127/CD95/CD27. This CDR3 spans 15 amino acids. Trimming removed 0 bases at V and 4 bases at J, with 12 bases between. Germline CDR1 reads SGHRS; CDR2 reads YFSETQ. As concerns this clone: Its target is unknown.

The chain is built from TRBV5-1 and TRBJ2-3, with D unresolved. Sequenced input: naive CD4+ T cells from blood. The clonotype was recovered from a man aged 18 to 30 with type 1 diabetes. The CDR3 DNA reads as TGCGCCAGCAGCTTGGTGAGGAGTCGGTCAGATACGCAGTATTTT. Protein sequence: CASSLVRSRSDTQYF.